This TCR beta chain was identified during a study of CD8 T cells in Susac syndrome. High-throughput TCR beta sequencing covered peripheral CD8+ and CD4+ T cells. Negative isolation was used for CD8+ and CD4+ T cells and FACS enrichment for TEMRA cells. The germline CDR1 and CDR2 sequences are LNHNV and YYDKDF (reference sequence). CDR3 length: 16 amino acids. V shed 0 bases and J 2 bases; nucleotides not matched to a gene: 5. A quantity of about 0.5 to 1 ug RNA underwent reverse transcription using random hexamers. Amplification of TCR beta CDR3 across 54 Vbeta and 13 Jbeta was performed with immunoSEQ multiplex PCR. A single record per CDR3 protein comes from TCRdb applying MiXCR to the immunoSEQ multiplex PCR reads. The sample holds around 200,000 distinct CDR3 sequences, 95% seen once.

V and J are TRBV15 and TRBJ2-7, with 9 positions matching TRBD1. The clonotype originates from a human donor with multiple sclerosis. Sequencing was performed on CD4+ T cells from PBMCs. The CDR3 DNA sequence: TGTGCCACCAGCAGAGACTGGACAGGGGCAACCTACGAGCAGTACTTC. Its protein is CATSRDWTGATYEQYF.